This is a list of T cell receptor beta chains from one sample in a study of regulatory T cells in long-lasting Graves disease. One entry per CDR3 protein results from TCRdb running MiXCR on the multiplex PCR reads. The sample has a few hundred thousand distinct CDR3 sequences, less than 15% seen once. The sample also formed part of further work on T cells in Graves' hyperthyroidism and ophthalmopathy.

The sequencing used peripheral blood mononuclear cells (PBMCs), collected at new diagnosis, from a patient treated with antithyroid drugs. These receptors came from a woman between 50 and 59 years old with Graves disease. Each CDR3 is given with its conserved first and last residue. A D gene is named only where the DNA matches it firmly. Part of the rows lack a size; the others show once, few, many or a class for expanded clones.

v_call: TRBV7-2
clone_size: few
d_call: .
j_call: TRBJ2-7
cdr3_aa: CASSLHCEQYF
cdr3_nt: TGTGCCAGCAGCCTCCACTGCGAGCAGTACTTC

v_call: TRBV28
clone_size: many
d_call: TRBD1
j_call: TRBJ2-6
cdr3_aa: CASSFLQGVSGANVLTF
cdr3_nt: TGTGCCAGCAGTTTCTTACAGGGGGTTTCCGGGGCCAACGTCCTGACTTTC

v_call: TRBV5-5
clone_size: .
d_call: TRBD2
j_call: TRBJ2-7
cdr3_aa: CASSLEGTNYEQYF
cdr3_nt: TGTGCCAGCAGCTTGGAGGGGACTAACTACGAGCAGTACTTC

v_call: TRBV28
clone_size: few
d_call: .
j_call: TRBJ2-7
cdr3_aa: CASRLQRGFSYEQYF
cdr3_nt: TGTGCCAGCAGGCTACAAAGAGGATTTTCCTACGAGCAGTACTTC

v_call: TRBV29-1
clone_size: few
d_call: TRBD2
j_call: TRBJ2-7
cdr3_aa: CSVKRASPGLAGGSYEQYF
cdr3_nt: TGCAGCGTTAAACGCGCATCGCCGGGACTAGCGGGAGGATCCTACGAGCAGTACTTC

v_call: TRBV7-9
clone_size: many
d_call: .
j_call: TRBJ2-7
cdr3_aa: CASSQTGPPYEQYF
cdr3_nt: TGTGCCAGCAGCCAGACAGGACCTCCCTACGAGCAGTACTTC

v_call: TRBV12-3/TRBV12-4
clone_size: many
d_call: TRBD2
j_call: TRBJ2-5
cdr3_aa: CASSWGGGLQETQYF
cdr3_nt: TGTGCCAGCAGTTGGGGGGGGGGACTACAAGAGACCCAGTACTTC

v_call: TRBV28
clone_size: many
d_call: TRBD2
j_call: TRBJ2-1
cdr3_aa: CASSLKAGGPGNEQFF
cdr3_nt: TGTGCCAGCAGCTTAAAGGCGGGAGGGCCGGGTAATGAGCAGTTCTTC

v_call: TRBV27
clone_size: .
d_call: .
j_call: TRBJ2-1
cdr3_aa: CASTFGAGEQFF
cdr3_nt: TGTGCCAGCACCTTTGGCGCGGGGGAGCAGTTCTTC

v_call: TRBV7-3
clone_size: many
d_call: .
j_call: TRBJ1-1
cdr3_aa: CASSSRVGGMNTEAFF
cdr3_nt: TGTGCCAGCAGCAGCCGGGTGGGGGGGATGAACACTGAAGCTTTCTTT

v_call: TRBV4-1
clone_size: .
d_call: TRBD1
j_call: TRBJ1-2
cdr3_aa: CASSQGQGTAGYTF
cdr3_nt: TGCGCCAGCAGCCAGGGACAGGGGACTGCTGGCTACACCTTC

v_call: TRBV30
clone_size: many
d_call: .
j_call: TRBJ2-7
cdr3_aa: CAWSPWGVGEQYF
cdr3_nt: TGTGCCTGGAGTCCTTGGGGGGTCGGCGAGCAGTACTTC

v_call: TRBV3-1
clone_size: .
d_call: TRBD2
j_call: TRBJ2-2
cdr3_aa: CASSQGLAGGLTNTGELFF
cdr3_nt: TGTGCCAGCAGCCAAGGACTAGCGGGAGGGCTTACGAACACCGGGGAGCTGTTTTTT

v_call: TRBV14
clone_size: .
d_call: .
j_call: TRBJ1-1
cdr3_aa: CASSPRPGEAFF
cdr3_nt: TGTGCCAGCAGCCCGCGGCCGGGTGAAGCTTTCTTT

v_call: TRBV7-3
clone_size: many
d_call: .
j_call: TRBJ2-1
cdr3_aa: CASSLTLGSYNEQFF
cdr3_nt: TGTGCCAGCAGCTTAACGCTAGGCTCCTACAATGAGCAGTTCTTC

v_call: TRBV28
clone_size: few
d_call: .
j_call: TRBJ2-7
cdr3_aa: CASSPAVRKRATFFYERYF
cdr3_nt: TGTGCCAGCAGTCCCGCCGTCCGTAAGCGGGCCACTTTTTTTTACGAGCGGTACTTC

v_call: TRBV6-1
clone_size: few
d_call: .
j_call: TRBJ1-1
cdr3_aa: CASSESMDTNTEAFF
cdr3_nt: TGTGCCAGCAGTGAATCAATGGACACAAACACTGAAGCTTTCTTT

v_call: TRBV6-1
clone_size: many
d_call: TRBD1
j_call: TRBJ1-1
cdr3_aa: CASTGRQGATAFF
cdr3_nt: TGTGCCAGCACCGGTAGGCAGGGGGCAACGGCTTTCTTT

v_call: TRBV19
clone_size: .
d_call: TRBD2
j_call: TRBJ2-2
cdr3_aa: CASIRMTSGSNTGELFF
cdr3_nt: TGTGCCAGTATCAGAATGACTAGCGGATCCAACACCGGGGAGCTGTTTTTT

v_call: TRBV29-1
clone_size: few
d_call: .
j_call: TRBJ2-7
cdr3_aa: CSVGTVRSYEQYF
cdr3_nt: TGCAGCGTTGGCACTGTACGCTCCTACGAGCAGTACTTC

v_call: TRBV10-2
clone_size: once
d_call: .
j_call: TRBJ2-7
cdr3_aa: CAGSVEGGSYEQYF
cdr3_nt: TGCGCCGGCAGTGTCGAAGGTGGCTCCTACGAGCAGTACTTC

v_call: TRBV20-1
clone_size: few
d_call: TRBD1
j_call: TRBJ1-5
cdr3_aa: CSARDGTDSNQPQHF
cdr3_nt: TGCAGTGCTAGAGATGGGACAGATAGCAATCAGCCCCAGCATTTT

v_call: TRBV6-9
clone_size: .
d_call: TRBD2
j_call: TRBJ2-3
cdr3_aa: CASSYSGLGLAGSTDTQYF
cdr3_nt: TGTGCCAGCAGTTACTCAGGCTTGGGACTAGCGGGGTCCACAGATACGCAGTATTTT

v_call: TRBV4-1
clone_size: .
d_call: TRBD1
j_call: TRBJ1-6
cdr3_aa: CASSPQRTGDNSPLHF
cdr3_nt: TGCGCCAGCAGCCCCCAGAGGACAGGGGATAATTCACCCCTCCACTTT

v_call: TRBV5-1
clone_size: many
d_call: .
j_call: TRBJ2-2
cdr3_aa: CASSLASRGRGAGELFF
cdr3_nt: TGCGCCAGCAGCTTGGCCTCTCGGGGCCGAGGGGCCGGGGAGCTGTTTTTT

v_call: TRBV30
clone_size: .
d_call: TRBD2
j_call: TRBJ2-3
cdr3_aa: CAWGSLAGSTDTQYF
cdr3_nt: TGTGCCTGGGGCTCACTAGCGGGCTCCACAGATACGCAGTATTTT

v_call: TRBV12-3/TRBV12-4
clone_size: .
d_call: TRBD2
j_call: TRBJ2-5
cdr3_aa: CASSHSPKLADQHQETQYF
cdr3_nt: TGTGCCAGCAGTCACTCCCCCAAACTAGCGGATCAGCACCAAGAGACCCAGTACTTC

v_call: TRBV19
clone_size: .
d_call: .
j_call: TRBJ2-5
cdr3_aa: CASSATELEETQYF
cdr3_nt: TGTGCCAGTAGCGCGACGGAGCTGGAAGAGACCCAGTACTTC

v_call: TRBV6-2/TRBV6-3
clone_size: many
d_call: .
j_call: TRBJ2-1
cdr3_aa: CASSFSSEQFF
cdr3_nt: TGTGCCAGCAGTTTTAGCAGTGAGCAGTTCTTC

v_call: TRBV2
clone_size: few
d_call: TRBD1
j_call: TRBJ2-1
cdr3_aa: CASRTGGPWLF
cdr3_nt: TGTGCCAGTAGAACAGGGGGCCCTTGGCTCTTC

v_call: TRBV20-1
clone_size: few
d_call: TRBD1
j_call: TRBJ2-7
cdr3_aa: CSARGRTGGEQYF
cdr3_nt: TGCAGTGCTAGGGGTAGAACAGGGGGCGAGCAGTACTTC

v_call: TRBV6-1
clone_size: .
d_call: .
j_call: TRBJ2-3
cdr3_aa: CASTTTWYTDTQYF
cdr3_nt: TGTGCCAGCACCACGACATGGTACACAGATACGCAGTATTTT

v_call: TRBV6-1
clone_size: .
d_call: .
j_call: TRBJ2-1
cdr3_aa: CASSEEWDSRSYNEQFF
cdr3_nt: TGTGCCAGCAGTGAAGAGTGGGACTCACGCTCCTACAATGAGCAGTTCTTC

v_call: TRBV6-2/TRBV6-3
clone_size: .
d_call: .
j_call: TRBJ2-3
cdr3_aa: CASSYSDSPDTQYF
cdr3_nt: TGTGCCAGCAGTTACTCGGACAGCCCAGATACGCAGTATTTT

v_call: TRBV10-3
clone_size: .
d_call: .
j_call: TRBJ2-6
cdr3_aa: CAISRAGSGANVLTF
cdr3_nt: TGTGCCATCAGCAGGGCAGGCTCTGGGGCCAACGTCCTGACTTTC

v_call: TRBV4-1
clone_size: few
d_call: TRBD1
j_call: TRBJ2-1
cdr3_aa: CASSRVTGSPKFF
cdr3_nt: TGCGCCAGCAGCCGGGTGACAGGGTCCCCCAAGTTCTTC

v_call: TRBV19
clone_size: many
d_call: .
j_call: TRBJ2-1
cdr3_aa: CASSVEWGYRYNEQFF
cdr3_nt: TGTGCCAGTAGTGTGGAGTGGGGTTACCGATACAATGAGCAGTTCTTC

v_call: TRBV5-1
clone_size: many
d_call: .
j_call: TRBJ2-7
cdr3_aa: CASSLPGISSYEQYF
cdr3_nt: TGCGCCAGCAGCTTACCAGGGATAAGCTCCTACGAGCAGTACTTC

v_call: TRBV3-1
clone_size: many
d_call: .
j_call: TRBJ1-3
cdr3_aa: CASSQWGLEDSGNTIYF
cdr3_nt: TGTGCCAGCAGCCAATGGGGCCTCGAGGACTCTGGAAACACCATATATTTT

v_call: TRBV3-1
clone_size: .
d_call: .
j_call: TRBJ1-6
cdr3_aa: CASSHDGEVNSPLHF
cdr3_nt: TGTGCCAGCAGCCACGACGGGGAGGTGAATTCACCCCTCCACTTT

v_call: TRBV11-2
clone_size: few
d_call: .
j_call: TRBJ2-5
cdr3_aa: CASSESGPETQYF
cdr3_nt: TGTGCCAGCAGTGAGTCAGGGCCCGAGACCCAGTACTTC

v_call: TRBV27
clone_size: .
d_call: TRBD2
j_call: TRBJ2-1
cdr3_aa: CASSLPRLAGAPSSYNEQFF
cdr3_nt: TGTGCCAGCAGCCTACCCCGACTAGCGGGAGCCCCGAGCTCCTACAATGAGCAGTTCTTC

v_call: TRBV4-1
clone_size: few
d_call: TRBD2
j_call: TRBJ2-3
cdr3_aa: CASSHSGSTTYRGTDTQYF
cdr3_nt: TGCGCCAGCAGCCATAGCGGGTCCACCACCTACCGGGGCACAGATACGCAGTATTTT

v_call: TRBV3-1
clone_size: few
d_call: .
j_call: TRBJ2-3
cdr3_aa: CASRPRTNTDTQYF
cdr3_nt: TGTGCCAGCAGACCCCGGACCAACACAGATACGCAGTATTTT

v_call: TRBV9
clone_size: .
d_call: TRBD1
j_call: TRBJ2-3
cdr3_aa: CASSEPRDRGSDTQYF
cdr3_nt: TGTGCCAGCAGCGAGCCCCGGGACAGGGGTTCAGATACGCAGTATTTT

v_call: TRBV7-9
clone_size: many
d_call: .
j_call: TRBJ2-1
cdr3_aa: CASRMEASSYNEQFF
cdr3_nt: TGTGCCAGCAGGATGGAGGCCAGCTCCTACAATGAGCAGTTCTTC

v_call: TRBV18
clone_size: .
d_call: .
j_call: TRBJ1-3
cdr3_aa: CASSPEVGGTSGNTIYF
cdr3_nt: TGTGCCAGCTCACCTGAGGTTGGGGGGACTTCTGGAAACACCATATATTTT

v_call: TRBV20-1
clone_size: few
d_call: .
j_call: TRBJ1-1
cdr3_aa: CINYRVANTEAFF
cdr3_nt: TGCATCAATTACAGGGTGGCGAACACTGAAGCTTTCTTT

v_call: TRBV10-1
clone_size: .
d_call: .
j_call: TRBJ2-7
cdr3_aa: CASSDSVRETPVQYF
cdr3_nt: TGCGCCAGCAGTGATTCAGTCCGGGAGACCCCAGTGCAGTACTTC

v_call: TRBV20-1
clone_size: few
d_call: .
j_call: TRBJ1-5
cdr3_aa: CSAVSPGALNQPQHF
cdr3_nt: TGCAGTGCAGTCTCTCCAGGGGCCCTCAATCAGCCCCAGCATTTT

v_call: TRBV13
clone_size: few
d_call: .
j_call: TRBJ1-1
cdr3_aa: CASTQGSRNTEAFF
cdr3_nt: TGTGCCAGCACCCAAGGGAGTAGGAACACTGAAGCTTTCTTT

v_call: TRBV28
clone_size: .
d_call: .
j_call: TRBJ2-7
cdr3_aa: CASSLLDSESYEQYF
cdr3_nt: TGTGCCAGCAGTTTATTGGATAGCGAGAGCTACGAGCAGTACTTC

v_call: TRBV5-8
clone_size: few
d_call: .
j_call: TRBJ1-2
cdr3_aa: CASSLPPGGGYTF
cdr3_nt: TGTGCCAGCAGCTTGCCCCCGGGGGGTGGCTACACCTTC

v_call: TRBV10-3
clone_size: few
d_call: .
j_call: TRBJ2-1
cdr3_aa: CASKMGPLGGTESNEQFF
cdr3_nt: TGTGCCTCCAAGATGGGTCCTTTGGGCGGGACGGAAAGCAATGAGCAGTTCTTC

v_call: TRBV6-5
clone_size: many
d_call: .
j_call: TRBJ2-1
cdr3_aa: CTSSFPKGGIGSGGDNEQFF
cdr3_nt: TGTACCAGCAGTTTCCCGAAGGGGGGGATCGGTAGCGGAGGGGACAATGAGCAGTTCTTC

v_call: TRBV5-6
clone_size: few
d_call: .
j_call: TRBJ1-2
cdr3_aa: CASSFTPGSAYGYTF
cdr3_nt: TGTGCCAGCAGCTTTACCCCTGGCTCCGCCTATGGCTACACCTTC

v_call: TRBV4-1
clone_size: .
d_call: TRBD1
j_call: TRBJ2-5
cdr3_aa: CASSHPGTEKETQYF
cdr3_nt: TGCGCCAGCAGCCACCCAGGGACAGAGAAAGAGACCCAGTACTTC

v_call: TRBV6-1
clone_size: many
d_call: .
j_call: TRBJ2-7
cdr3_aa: CASSDPREYEQYF
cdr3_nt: TGTGCCAGCAGTGACCCCAGGGAATACGAGCAGTACTTC

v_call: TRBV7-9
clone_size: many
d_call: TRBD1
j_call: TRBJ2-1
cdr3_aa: CASSRGQGAYNEQFF
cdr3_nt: TGTGCCAGCAGCCGGGGACAGGGGGCTTACAATGAGCAGTTCTTC